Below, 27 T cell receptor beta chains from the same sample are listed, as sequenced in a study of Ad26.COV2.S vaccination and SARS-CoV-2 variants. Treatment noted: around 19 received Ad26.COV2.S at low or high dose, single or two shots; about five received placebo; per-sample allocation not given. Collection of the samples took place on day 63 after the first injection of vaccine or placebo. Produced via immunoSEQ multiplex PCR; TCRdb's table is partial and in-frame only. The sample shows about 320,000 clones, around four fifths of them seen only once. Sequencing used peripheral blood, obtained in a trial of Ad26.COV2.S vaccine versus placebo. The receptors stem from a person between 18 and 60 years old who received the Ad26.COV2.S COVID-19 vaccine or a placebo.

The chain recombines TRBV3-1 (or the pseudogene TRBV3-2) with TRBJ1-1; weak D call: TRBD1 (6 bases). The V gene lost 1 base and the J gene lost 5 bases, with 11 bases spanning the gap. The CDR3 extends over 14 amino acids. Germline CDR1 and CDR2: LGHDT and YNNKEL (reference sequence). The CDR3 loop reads CASSQAGGDTEAFF. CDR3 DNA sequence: TGTGCCAGCAGCCAAGCGGGGGGCGATACTGAAGCTTTCTTT.

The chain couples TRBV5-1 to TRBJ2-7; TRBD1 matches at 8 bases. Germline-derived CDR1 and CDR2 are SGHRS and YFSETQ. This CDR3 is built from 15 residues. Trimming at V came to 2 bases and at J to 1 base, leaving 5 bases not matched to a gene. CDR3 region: CASSFRTGMSYEQYF. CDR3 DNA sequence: TGCGCCAGCAGCTTCCGGACAGGGATGTCCTACGAGCAGTACTTC.

This CDR3 reads CASSPGQSNTDTQYF. Here the CDR3 DNA reads TGTGCCAGCAGCCCGGGACAGAGTAACACAGATACGCAGTATTTT. The V call is TRBV9, the J call TRBJ2-3; 7 bases agree with TRBD1. CDR3 length: 15 amino acids. The V gene end was trimmed by 4 bases and the J gene end by 2 bases; junction bases not matched to a gene: 7. Germline V gene lookup returns CDR1 SGDLS and CDR2 YYNGEE.

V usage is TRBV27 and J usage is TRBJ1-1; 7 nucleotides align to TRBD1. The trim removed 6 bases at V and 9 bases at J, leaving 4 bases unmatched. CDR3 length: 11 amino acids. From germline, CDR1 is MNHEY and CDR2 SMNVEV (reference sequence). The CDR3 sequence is CASRKQGQAFF. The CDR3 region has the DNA TGTGCCAGCAGGAAACAGGGGCAAGCTTTCTTT.

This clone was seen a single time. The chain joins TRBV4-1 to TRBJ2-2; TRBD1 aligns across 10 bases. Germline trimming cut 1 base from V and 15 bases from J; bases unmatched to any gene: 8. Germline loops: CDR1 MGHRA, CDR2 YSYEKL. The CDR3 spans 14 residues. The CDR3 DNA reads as TGCGCCAGCAGCCAAGGAGGACAGGGGGGGAGTATGTTTTTT. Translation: CASSQGGQGGSMFF.

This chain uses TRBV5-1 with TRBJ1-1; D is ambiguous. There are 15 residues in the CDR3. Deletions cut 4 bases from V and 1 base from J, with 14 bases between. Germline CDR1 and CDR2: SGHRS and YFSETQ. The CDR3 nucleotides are TGCGCCAGCAGCCCCGGAGCCGGGAGGAACACTGAAGCTTTCTTT. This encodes CASSPGAGRNTEAFF.

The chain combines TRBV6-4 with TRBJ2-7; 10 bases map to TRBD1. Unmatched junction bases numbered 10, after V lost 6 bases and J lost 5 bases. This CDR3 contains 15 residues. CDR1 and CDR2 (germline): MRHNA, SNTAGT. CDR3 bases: TGTGCCAGCAGACTTGGGACAGGGGTTTTCCACGAGCAGTACTTC. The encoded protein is CASRLGTGVFHEQYF.

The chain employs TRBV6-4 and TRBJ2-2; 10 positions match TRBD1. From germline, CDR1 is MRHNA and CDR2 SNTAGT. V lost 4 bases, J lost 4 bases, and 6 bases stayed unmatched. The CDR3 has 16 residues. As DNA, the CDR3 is TGTGCCAGCAGTGCCTTCGGGACAGGGGTCACCGGGGAGCTGTTTTTT. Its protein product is CASSAFGTGVTGELFF.

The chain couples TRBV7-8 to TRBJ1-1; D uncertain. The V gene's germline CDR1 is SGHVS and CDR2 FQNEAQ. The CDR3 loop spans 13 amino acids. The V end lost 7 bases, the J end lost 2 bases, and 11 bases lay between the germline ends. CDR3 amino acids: CASTGWSNTEAFF. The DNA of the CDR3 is TGTGCCAGCACTGGGTGGTCTAACACTGAAGCTTTCTTT.

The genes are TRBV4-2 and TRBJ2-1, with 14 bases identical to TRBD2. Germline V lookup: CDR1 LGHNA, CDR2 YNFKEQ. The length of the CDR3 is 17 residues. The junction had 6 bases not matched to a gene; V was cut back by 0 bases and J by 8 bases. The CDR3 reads CASSQDEGLAGADEQFF. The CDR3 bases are TGTGCCAGCAGCCAAGATGAGGGACTAGCGGGGGCAGATGAGCAGTTCTTC.

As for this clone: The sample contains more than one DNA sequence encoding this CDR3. CDR3 DNA: TGCGCCAGCAGCTTGGCGTTCGGTCAGCCCCAGCATTTT. Translation: CASSLAFGQPQHF. V is TRBV5-1 and J is TRBJ1-5, with D unclear. From germline, CDR1 is SGHRS and CDR2 YFSETQ. Trimming removed 0 bases at V and 6 bases at J, with 7 bases between. The CDR3 has 13 amino acids.

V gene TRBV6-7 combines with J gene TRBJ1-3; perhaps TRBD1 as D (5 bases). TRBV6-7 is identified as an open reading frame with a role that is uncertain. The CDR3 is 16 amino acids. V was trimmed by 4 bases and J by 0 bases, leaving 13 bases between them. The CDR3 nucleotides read TGTGCCAGCAGTTTGTCCAGGGACCTCTCTGGAAACACCATATATTTT. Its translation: CASSLSRDLSGNTIYF.

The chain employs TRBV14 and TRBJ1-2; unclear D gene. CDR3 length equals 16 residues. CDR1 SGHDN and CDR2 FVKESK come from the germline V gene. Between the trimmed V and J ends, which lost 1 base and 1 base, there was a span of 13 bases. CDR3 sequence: CASSQGESFINYGYTF. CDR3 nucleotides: TGTGCCAGCAGCCAAGGAGAGAGTTTCATTAACTATGGCTACACCTTC.

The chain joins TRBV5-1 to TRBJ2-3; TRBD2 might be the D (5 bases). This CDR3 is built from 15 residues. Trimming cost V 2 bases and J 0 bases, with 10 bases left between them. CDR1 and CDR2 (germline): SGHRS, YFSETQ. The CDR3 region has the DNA TGCGCCAGCAGCTTAGGACTTACTAGCACAGATACGCAGTATTTT. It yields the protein CASSLGLTSTDTQYF. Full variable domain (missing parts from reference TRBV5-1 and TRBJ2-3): KAGVTQTPRYLIKTRGQQVTLSCSPISGHRSVSWYQQTPGQGLQFLFEYFSETQRNKGNFPGRFSGRQFSNSRSEMNVSTLELGDSALYLCASSLGLTSTDTQYFGPGTRLTVL.

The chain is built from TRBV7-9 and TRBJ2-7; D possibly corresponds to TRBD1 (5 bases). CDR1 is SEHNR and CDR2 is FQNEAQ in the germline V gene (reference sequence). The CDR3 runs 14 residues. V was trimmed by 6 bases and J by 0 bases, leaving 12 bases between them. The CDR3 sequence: CASRADSPSYEQYF. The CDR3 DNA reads TGTGCCAGCAGGGCAGACAGCCCCTCCTACGAGCAGTACTTC.

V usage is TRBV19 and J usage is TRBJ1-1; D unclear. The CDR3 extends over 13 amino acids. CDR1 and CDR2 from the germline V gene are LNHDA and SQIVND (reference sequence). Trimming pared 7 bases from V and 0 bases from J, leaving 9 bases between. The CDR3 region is CASTGRVNTEAFF. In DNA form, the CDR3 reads TGTGCCAGTACGGGGAGGGTGAACACTGAAGCTTTCTTT.

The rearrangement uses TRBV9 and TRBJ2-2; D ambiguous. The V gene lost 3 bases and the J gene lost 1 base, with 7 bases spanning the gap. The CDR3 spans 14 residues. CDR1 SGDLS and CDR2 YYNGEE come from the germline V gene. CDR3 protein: CASSGRGNTGELFF. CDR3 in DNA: TGTGCCAGCAGCGGTAGAGGGAACACCGGGGAGCTGTTTTTT. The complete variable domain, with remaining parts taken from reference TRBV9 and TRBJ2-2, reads DSGVTQTPKHLITATGQRVTLRCSPRSGDLSVYWYQQSLDQGLQFLIQYYNGEERAKGNILERFSAQQFPDLHSELNLSSLELGDSALYFCASSGRGNTGELFFGEGSRLTVL.

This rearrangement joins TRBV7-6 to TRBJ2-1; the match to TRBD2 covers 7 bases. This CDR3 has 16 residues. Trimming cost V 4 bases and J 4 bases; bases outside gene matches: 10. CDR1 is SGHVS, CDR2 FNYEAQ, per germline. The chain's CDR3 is CASSSRGRGSYNEQFF. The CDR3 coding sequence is TGTGCCAGCAGCTCAAGAGGGCGGGGGTCGTACAATGAGCAGTTCTTC.

DNA of the CDR3: TGTGCCAGCAGCTCTTCACGGGTCGAAGCTTTCTTT. Translation: CASSSSRVEAFF. The genes are TRBV7-3 and TRBJ1-1; D is undetermined. The ends were cut back, 4 bases at V and 8 bases at J, with 11 bases in the middle. The CDR3 contains 12 residues. The germline gives CDR1 SGHTA, CDR2 FQGTGA.

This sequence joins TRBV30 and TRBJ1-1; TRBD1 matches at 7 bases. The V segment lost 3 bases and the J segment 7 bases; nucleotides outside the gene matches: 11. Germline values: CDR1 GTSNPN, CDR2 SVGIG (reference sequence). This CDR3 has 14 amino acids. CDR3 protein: CAWSQPDRVFEAFF. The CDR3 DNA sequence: TGTGCCTGGAGCCAGCCAGACAGGGTGTTTGAAGCTTTCTTT.

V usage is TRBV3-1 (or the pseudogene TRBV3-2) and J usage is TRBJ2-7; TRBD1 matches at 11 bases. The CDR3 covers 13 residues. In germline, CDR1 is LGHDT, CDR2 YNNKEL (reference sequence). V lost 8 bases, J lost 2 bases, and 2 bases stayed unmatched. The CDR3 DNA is TGTGCCAGCCGGGACAGGGGGACCTACGAGCAGTACTTC. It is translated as CASRDRGTYEQYF.

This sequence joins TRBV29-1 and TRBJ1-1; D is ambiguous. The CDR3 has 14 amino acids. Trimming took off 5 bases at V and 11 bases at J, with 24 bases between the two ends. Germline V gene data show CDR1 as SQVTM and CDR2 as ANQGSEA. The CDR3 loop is CSVQVRTAVWRAFF. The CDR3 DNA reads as TGCAGCGTTCAAGTAAGAACGGCAGTTTGGCGTGCTTTCTTT.

The CDR3, as DNA: TGCGCCAGCAGCTTGGGGGCTAGTTCGAGCACAGATACGCAGTATTTT. It codes for CASSLGASSSTDTQYF. V gene TRBV5-1 combines with J gene TRBJ2-3; D uncertain. The CDR3 extends over 16 amino acids. The V gene lost 0 bases and the J gene lost 0 bases, with 11 bases spanning the gap. CDR1 is SGHRS and CDR2 is YFSETQ in the germline V gene.

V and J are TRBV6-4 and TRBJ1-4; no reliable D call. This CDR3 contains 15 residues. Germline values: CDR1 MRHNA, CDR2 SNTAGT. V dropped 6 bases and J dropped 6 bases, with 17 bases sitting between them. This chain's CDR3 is CASSADKSSDEKLFF. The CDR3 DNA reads TGTGCCAGCAGCGCCGACAAGAGCTCGGATGAAAAACTGTTTTTT.

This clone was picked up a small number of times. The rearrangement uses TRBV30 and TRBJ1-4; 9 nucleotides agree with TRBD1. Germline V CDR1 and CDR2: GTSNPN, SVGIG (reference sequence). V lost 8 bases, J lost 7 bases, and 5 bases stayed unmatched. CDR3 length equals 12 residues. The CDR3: CAGNRGREKLFF. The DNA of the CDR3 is TGTGCCGGTAACAGGGGGCGTGAAAAACTGTTTTTT.

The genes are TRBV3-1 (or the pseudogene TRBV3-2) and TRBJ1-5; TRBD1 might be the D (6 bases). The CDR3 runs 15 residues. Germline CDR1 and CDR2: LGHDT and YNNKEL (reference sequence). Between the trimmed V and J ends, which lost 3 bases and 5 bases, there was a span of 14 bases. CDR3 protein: CASSQNPRGDQPQHF. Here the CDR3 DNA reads TGTGCCAGCAGCCAGAATCCCAGGGGAGATCAGCCCCAGCATTTT.

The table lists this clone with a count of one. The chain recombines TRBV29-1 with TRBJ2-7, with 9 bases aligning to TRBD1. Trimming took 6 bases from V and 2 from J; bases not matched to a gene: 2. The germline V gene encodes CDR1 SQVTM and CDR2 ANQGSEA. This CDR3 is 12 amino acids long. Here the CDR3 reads CSVTGGPYEQYF. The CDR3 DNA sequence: TGCAGCGTGACAGGGGGTCCCTACGAGCAGTACTTC.